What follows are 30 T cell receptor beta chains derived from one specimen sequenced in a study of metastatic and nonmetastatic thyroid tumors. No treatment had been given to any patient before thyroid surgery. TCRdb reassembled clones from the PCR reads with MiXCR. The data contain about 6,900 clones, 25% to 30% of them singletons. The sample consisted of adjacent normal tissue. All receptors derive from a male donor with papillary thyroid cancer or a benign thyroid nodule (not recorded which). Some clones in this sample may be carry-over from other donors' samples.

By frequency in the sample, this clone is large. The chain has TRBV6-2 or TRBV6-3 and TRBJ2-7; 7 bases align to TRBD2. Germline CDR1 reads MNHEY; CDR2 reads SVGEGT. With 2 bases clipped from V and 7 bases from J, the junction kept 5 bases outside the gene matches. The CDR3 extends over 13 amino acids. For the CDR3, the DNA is TGTGCCAGCAGTTACGGGCGGGAGAGGGAGCAGTACTTC. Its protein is CASSYGREREQYF.

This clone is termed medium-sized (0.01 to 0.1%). CDR3 sequence reads: CASSVRPVGNEKLFF. CDR3 nucleotides: TGTGCCAGCAGTGTTAGGCCCGTCGGGAATGAAAAACTGTTTTTT. The genes are TRBV28 and TRBJ1-4; unclear D gene. V was trimmed by 5 bases and J by 5 bases, leaving 15 bases between them. The CDR3 is made up of 15 amino acids. Germline CDR1 and CDR2: MDHEN and SYDVKM.

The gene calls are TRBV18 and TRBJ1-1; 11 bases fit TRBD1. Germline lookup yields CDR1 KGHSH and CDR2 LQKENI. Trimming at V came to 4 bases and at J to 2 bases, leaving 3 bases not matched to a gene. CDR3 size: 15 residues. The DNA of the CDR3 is TGTGCCAGCTCACTTGGACAGGGGGCAAACACTGAAGCTTTCTTT. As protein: CASSLGQGANTEAFF.

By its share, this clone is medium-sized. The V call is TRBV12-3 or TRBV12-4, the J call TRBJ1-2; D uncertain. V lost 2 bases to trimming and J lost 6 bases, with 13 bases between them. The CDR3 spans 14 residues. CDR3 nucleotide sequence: TGTGCCAGCAGTTTAACGGACGAGCGGGATGGCTACACCTTC. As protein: CASSLTDERDGYTF.

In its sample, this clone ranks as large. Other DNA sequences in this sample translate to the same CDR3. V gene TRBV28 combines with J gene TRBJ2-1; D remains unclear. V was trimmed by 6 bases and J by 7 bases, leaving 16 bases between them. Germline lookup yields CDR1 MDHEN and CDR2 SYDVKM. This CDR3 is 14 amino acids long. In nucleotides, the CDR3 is TGTGCCAGCAGCCCCCGATCCGGTTGGAATGAGCAGTTCTTC. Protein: CASSPRSGWNEQFF.

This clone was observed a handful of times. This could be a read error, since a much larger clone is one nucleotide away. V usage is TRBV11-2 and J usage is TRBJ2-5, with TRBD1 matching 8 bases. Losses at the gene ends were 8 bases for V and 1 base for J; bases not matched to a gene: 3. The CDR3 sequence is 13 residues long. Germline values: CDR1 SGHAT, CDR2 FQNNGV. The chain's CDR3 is CASGRGLQETQYF. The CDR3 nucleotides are TGTGCCAGCGGCAGGGGGCTCCAAGAGACCCAGTACTTC.

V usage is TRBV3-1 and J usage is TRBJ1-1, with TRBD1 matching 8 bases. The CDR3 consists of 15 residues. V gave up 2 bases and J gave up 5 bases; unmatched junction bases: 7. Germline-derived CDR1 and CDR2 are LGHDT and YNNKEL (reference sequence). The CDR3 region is CASSQSAGGGTEAFF. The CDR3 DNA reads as TGTGCCAGCAGCCAAAGTGCAGGGGGCGGAACTGAAGCTTTCTTT.

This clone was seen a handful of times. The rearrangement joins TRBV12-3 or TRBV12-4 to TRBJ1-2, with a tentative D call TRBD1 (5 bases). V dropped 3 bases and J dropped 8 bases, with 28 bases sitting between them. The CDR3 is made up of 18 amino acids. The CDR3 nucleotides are TGTGCCAGCAGTTTGAACGGGAGGGCCGACGGGGGTTCGGACGGCTACACCTTC. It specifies CASSLNGRADGGSDGYTF.

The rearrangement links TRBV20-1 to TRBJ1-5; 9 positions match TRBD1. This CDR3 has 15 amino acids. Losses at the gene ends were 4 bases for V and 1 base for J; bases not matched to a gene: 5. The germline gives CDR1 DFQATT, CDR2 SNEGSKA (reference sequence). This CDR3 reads CSATRGQGSNQPQHF. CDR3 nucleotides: TGCAGTGCTACCCGGGGACAGGGCAGCAATCAGCCCCAGCATTTT.

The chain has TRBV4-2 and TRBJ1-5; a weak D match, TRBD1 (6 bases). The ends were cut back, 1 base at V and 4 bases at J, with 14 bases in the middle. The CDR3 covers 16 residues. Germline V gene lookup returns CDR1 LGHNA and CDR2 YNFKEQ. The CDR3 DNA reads TGTGCCAGCAGCCAAGGCCGGGGGCTTGGAAATCAGCCCCAGCATTTT. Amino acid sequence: CASSQGRGLGNQPQHF.

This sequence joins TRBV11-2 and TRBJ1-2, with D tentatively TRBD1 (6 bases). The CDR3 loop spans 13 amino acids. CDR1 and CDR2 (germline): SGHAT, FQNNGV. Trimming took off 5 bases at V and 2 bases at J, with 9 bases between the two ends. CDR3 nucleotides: TGTGCCAGCAGCGTAGGACAGAACTATGGCTACACCTTC. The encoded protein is CASSVGQNYGYTF.

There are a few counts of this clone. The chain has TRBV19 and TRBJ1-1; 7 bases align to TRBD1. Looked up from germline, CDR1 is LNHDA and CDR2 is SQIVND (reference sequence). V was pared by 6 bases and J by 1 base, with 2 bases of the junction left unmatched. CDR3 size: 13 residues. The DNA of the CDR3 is TGTGCCAGTAGGGGGACAGAGAACACTGAAGCTTTCTTT. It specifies CASRGTENTEAFF. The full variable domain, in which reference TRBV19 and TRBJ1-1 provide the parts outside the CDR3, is DGGITQSPKYLFRKEGQNVTLSCEQNLNHDAMYWYRQDPGQGLRLIYYSQIVNDFQKGDIAEGYSVSREKKESFPLTVTSAQKNPTAFYLCASRGTENTEAFFGQGTRLTVV.

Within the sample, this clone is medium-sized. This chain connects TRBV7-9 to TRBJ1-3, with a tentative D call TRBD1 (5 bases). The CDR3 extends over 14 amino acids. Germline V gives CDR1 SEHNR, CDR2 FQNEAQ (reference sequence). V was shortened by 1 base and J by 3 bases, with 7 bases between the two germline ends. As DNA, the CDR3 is TGTGCCAGCAGCTTAGGGGGCCTTGGAAACACCATATATTTT. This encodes CASSLGGLGNTIYF.

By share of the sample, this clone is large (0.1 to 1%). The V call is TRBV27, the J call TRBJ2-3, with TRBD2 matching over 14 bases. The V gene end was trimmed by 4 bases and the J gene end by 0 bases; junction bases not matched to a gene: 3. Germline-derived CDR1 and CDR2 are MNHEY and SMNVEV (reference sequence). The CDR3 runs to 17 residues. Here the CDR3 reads CASSSRTSGGSTDTQYF. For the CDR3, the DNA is TGTGCCAGCAGTTCCCGGACTAGCGGGGGGAGCACAGATACGCAGTATTTT.

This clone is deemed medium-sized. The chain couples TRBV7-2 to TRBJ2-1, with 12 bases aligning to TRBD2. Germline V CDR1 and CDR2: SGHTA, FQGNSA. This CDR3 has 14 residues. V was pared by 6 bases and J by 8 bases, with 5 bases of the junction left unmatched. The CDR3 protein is CASSRLAGDDEQFF. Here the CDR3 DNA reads TGTGCCAGCAGTCGACTAGCGGGAGACGATGAGCAGTTCTTC.

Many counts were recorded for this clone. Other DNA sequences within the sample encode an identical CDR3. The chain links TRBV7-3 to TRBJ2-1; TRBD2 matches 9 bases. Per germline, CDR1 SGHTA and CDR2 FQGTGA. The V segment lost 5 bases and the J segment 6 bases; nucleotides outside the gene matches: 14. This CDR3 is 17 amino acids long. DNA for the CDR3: TGTGCCAGCAGCCCGGAGGGCGGGAGGGCCCGGTCCAATGAGCAGTTCTTC. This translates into CASSPEGGRARSNEQFF.

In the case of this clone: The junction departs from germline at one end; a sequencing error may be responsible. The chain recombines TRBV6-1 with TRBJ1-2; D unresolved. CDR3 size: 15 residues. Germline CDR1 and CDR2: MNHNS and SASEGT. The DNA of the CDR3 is TGTGACAGCATCCATCAGGAGGGTGGGAACTATGCCTACACCTTC. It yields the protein CDSIHQEGGNYAYTF.

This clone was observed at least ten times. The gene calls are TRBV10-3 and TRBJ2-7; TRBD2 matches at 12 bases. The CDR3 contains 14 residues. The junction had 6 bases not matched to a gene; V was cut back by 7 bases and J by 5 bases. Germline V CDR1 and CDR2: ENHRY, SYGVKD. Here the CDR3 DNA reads TGTGCCATCATGTGGACTAGCGGGGACAACGAGCAGTACTTC. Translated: CAIMWTSGDNEQYF.

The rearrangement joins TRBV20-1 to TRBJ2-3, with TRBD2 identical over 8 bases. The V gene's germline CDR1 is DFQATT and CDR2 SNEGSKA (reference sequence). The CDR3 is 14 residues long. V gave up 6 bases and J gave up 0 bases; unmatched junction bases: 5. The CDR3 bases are TGCAGTGCAAAAGCGGGGGTGAGCACAGATACGCAGTATTTT. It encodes CSAKAGVSTDTQYF.

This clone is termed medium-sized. The CDR3 DNA reads as TGCAGTGCTGGACAGGGGGCTAGCGCAGATACGCAGTATTTT. As protein: CSAGQGASADTQYF. This rearrangement joins TRBV20-1 to TRBJ2-3, with 11 bases identical to TRBD1. Looked up from germline, CDR1 is DFQATT and CDR2 is SNEGSKA (reference sequence). The CDR3 spans 14 residues. The J segment lost 4 bases and the V segment lost 5 bases, leaving 5 bases of the junction unmatched.

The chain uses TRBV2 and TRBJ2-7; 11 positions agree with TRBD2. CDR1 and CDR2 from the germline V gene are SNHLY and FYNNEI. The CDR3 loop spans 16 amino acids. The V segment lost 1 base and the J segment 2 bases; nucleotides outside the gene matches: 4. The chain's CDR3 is CASSEGASGGPYEQYF. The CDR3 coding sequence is TGTGCCAGCAGTGAAGGGGCTAGCGGGGGGCCCTACGAGCAGTACTTC.

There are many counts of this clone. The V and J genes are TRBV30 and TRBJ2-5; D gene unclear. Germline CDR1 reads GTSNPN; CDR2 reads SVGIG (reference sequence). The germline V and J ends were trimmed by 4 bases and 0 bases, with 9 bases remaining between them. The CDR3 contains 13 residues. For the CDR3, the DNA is TGTGCCTGGACCGGCCAGTACCAAGAGACCCAGTACTTC. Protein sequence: CAWTGQYQETQYF.

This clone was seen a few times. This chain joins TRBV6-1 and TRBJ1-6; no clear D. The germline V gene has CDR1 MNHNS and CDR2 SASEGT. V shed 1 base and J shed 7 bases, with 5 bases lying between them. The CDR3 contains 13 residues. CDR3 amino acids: CASSEVGNSPLHF. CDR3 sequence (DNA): TGTGCCAGCAGTGAAGTTGGGAATTCACCCCTCCACTTT.

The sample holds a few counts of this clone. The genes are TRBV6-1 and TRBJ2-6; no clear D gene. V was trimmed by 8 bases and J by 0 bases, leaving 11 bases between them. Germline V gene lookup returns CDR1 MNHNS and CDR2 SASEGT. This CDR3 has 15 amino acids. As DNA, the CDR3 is TGTGCCAGCGAGATAACCCCCTCTGGGGCCAACGTCCTGACTTTC. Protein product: CASEITPSGANVLTF.

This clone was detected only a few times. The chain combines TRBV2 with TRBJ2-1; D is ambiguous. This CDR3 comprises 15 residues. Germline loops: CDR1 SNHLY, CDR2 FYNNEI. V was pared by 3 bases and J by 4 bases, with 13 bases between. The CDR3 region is CASSESELWYNEQFF. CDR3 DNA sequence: TGTGCCAGCAGTGAGTCTGAGTTATGGTACAATGAGCAGTTCTTC.

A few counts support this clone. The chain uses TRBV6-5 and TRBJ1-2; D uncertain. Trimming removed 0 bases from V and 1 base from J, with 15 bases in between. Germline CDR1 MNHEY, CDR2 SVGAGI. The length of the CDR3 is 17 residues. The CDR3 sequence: CASSYSSWRDFNYGYTF. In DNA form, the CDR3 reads TGTGCCAGCAGTTACTCGTCCTGGAGGGATTTTAACTATGGCTACACCTTC.

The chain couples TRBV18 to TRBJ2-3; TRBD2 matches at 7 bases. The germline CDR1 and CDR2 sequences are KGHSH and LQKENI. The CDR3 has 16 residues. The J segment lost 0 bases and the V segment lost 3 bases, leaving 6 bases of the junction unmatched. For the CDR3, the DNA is TGTGCCAGCTCACCTCTCCTTAGCGGGAGCACAGATACGCAGTATTTT. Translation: CASSPLLSGSTDTQYF.

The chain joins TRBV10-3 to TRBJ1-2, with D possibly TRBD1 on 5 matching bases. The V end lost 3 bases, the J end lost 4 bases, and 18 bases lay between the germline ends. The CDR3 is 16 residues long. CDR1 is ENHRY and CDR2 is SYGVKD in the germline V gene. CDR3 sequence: CAISDRDGDGGYGYTF. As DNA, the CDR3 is TGTGCCATCAGTGACCGGGATGGGGACGGGGGCTATGGCTACACCTTC.

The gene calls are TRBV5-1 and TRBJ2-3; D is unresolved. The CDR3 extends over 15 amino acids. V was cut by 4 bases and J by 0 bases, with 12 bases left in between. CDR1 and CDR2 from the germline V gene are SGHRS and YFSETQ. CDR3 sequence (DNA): TGCGCCAGCAGCCAGGCGGCTATTAGCACAGATACGCAGTATTTT. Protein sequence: CASSQAAISTDTQYF. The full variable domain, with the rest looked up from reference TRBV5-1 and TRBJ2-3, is KAGVTQTPRYLIKTRGQQVTLSCSPISGHRSVSWYQQTPGQGLQFLFEYFSETQRNKGNFPGRFSGRQFSNSRSEMNVSTLELGDSALYLCASSQAAISTDTQYFGPGTRLTVL.

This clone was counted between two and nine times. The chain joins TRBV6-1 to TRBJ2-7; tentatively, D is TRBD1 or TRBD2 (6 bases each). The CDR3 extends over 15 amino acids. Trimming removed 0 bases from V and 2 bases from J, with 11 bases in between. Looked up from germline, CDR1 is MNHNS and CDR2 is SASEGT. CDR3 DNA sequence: TGTGCCAGCAGTGAAGCTGGGGGGCCCCCCTACGAGCAGTACTTC. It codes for CASSEAGGPPYEQYF.